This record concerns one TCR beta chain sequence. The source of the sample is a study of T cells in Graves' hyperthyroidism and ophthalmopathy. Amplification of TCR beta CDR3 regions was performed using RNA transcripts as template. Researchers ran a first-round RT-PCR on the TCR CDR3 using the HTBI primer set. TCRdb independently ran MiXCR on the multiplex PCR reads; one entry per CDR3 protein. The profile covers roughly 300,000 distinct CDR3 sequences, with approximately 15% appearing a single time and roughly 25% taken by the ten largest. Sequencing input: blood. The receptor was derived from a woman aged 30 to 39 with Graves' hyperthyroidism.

The CDR3 here is CASSQDGRNTEAFF. The CDR3, as DNA: TGTGCCAGCAGCCAAGACGGCCGGAACACTGAAGCTTTCTTT. The chain has TRBV3-1 and TRBJ1-1; D not resolved. Germline V CDR1 and CDR2: LGHDT, YNNKEL (reference sequence). This CDR3 is built from 14 residues. V was cut by 0 bases and J by 1 base, with 6 bases left in between.